This TCR beta chain stems from a study of blood T cells in healthy people across ages. About the research overall: Roughly one uniquely barcoded beta molecule per two T cells was captured. Study-wide results and limits: Conclusively comparing naive with antigen-experienced cells was impossible with unsorted PBMCs.

Only a few counts were recorded for this clonotype. The antigen is undetermined. Primers used in a second PCR of about 7 to 12 cycles were a sample-barcoded 5' primer and a J-beta primer mix. Template switching added a 12-random-nucleotide identifier to every cDNA molecule. TCRdb itself ran the 5' RACE reads through MiXCR, one entry per CDR3 protein. The table has around 1,000,000 distinct CDR3 sequences, less than 45% seen once. V was clipped by 4 bases and J by 0 bases, with 13 bases between them. Germline V gene sequence: CDR1 DFQATT, CDR2 SNEGSKA (reference sequence). The CDR3 sequence is 14 residues long.

The sample was blood. This TCR came from a man aged 18 to 29 in good health. This sequence joins TRBV20-1 and TRBJ2-7; D may match TRBD1 or TRBD2 (5 bases each). The CDR3 here is CSATTVGVSYEQYF. The DNA for the CDR3 is TGCAGTGCTACCACTGTGGGGGTCTCCTACGAGCAGTACTTC.